This T cell receptor beta chain is from a study of preoperative IRX-2 immunotherapy in early breast cancer (dated by TCRdb to between 2018 and 2020). The treatment or condition label for this specimen denotes: preoperative locoregional IRX-2 cytokine immunotherapy. The samples were obtained from a phase Ib study that tested preoperative, locoregional IRX-2 cytokine immunotherapy designed to prime immune responses. Donors were patients with early-stage breast cancer who received IRX-2 before surgery. The method behind the library was the immunoSEQ multiplex PCR assay. The source is immuneACCESS, and TCRdb retained only in-frame sequences with V and J called. Part of the clones is not carried over; for the studies checked, unresolved V genes explain less than half of this, and the remainder is unexplained. The sample table lists some 42,000 clones, roughly 82% of them with a count of one. The ten largest account for about 1.5% of the sample.

The germline V gene supplies CDR1 KGHSH and CDR2 LQKENI. V ends up 2 bases short and J 4 bases short, with an unmatched junction base count of 11. The CDR3 goes from the cysteine to the phenylalanine over 18 residues. Only the CDR3 DNA stays, 54 bases, in frame from base 1. Details on this clone: No cognate antigen has been identified for it. No base quality values were provided; no much bigger clone lies one nucleotide off.

Sample: lymph node tissue, taken after IRX-2 immunotherapy. The source of this sequence is a human donor with breast cancer. The V and J genes are TRBV18 and TRBJ2-3, with TRBD2 identical over 11 junction bases. The CDR3 has the sequence CASSPGLAGGRAPDTQYF. The base sequence is TGTGCCAGCTCACCAGGTCTAGCGGGGGGCCGGGCCCCAGATACGCAGTATTTT.